Below, 12 T cell receptor beta chains from the same sample are listed, as sequenced in a study of T cell changes during pregnancy in multiple sclerosis. Here immunoSEQ multiplex PCR was the method, and the copy in TCRdb shows in-frame clones only, minus some. Here the sample spans approximately 37,000 clones, 85% to 95% being singletons. The sample was CD4+ T cells from peripheral blood mononuclear cells, taken in the third trimester of pregnancy. Receptors originate from a female donor in good health, enrolled as a control in a pregnancy study.

J is TRBJ1-1 and V is TRBV10-3; D not certain. Germline V gives CDR1 ENHRY, CDR2 SYGVKD. Trimming pared 0 bases from V and 1 base from J, leaving 21 bases between. The CDR3 runs 19 residues. CDR3 coding DNA: TGTGCCATCAGTGAGTCTGGCGGGTTCTGGGGTAGCGAGAACACTGAAGCTTTCTTT. It yields the protein CAISESGGFWGSENTEAFF.

This chain joins TRBV10-2 and TRBJ1-2; D is perhaps TRBD1 (6 bases). The V and J ends lost 4 bases and 2 bases respectively, with 11 bases between them. The CDR3 is 14 amino acids. The germline gives CDR1 WSHSY, CDR2 SAAADI. In nucleotides, the CDR3 is TGCGCCAGCAGTGGGTTGGGACAAAACTATGGCTACACCTTC. Translating gives CASSGLGQNYGYTF.

DNA of the CDR3: TGTGCCAGTAGTGCGGCCGACAGGACTTGGGGCGCTTTCTTT. Translated: CASSAADRTWGAFF. The chain carries TRBV19 and TRBJ1-1; D is perhaps TRBD1 (6 bases). Looked up from germline, CDR1 is LNHDA and CDR2 is SQIVND (reference sequence). The length of the CDR3 is 14 residues. Trimming shortened V by 5 bases and J by 11 bases, and 21 bases separated the two germline ends.

The chain has TRBV27 and TRBJ2-7, with 8 bases that match TRBD2. V lost 3 bases and J lost 2; bases outside the gene matches: 3. The CDR3 consists of 14 residues. In germline, CDR1 is MNHEY, CDR2 SMNVEV (reference sequence). The CDR3 protein is CASSLAGGPYEQYF. CDR3 nucleotide sequence: TGTGCCAGCAGTTTGGCGGGAGGCCCCTACGAGCAGTACTTC.

The gene calls are TRBV7-9 and TRBJ1-1; D unclear. This CDR3 has 15 residues. Germline V gene sequence: CDR1 SEHNR, CDR2 FQNEAQ (reference sequence). V was pared by 1 base and J by 3 bases, with 12 bases between. CDR3 residues: CASSLVGRRHTEAFF. In DNA, the CDR3 is TGTGCCAGCAGCTTAGTTGGGAGACGGCACACTGAAGCTTTCTTT.

V and J are TRBV12-5 and TRBJ2-5; TRBD2 matches at 7 bases. The V gene's germline CDR1 is LGHNT and CDR2 FRNRAP. The CDR3 runs to 13 residues. Trimming took 8 bases from V and 2 from J; bases not matched to a gene: 5. The CDR3 region is CASRWGGQETQYF. The CDR3 DNA reads as TGTGCTAGTCGGTGGGGGGGGCAAGAGACCCAGTACTTC.

This clone came up once. The rearrangement uses TRBV5-1 and TRBJ2-2; D is perhaps TRBD2 (6 bases). Trimming took off 0 bases at V and 0 bases at J, with 12 bases between the two ends. CDR1 is SGHRS and CDR2 is YFSETQ in the germline V gene. This CDR3 region has 17 residues. The CDR3 reads CASSLEAGQSNTGELFF. The CDR3 DNA reads TGCGCCAGCAGCTTGGAGGCGGGGCAGTCGAACACCGGGGAGCTGTTTTTT.

CDR3 bases: TGTGCCAGCAGAAGGGGACTACAAGAGACCCAGTACTTC. The encoded protein is CASRRGLQETQYF. The chain employs TRBV2 and TRBJ2-5; 7 bases line up with TRBD2. The CDR3 loop spans 13 amino acids. Germline V CDR1 and CDR2: SNHLY, FYNNEI. V was pared by 6 bases and J by 2 bases, with 3 bases of the junction left unmatched.

The chain is built from TRBV18 and TRBJ1-6; the D gene is possibly TRBD1 (6 bases). The CDR3 loop spans 16 amino acids. V was pared by 5 bases and J by 0 bases, with 11 bases between. Germline CDR1 and CDR2: KGHSH and LQKENI. CDR3 amino acids: CASSRDMGSYNSPLHF. Written as DNA, the CDR3 is TGTGCCAGCTCAAGGGACATGGGCTCCTATAATTCACCCCTCCACTTT.

This chain uses TRBV20-1 with TRBJ1-1, with D possibly TRBD1 on 6 matching bases. The V gene's germline CDR1 is DFQATT and CDR2 SNEGSKA (reference sequence). The CDR3 consists of 11 residues. V lost 1 base to trimming and J lost 8 bases, with 8 bases between them. DNA of the CDR3: TGCAGTGCTAGAGGCAGGGGAGAAGCTTTCTTT. Translation gives CSARGRGEAFF.

The chain has TRBV18 and TRBJ1-1, with 8 bases fitting TRBD1. Germline loops: CDR1 KGHSH, CDR2 LQKENI. J was trimmed by 4 bases and V by 6 bases; bases with no gene match: 10. This CDR3 is 15 amino acids long. CDR3 sequence: CASSQNRGEGTEAFF. DNA of the CDR3: TGTGCCAGCTCCCAAAACAGGGGGGAGGGCACTGAAGCTTTCTTT.

The chain carries TRBV4-1 and TRBJ2-4, with 9 positions matching TRBD2. This CDR3 spans 17 amino acids. The V gene's germline CDR1 is MGHRA and CDR2 YSYEKL. V lost 1 base, J lost 3 bases, and 7 bases stayed unmatched. The CDR3 bases are TGCGCCAGCAGCCAAGGGCTAGCGGGGACGATCAAAAACATTCAGTACTTC. Protein sequence: CASSQGLAGTIKNIQYF.